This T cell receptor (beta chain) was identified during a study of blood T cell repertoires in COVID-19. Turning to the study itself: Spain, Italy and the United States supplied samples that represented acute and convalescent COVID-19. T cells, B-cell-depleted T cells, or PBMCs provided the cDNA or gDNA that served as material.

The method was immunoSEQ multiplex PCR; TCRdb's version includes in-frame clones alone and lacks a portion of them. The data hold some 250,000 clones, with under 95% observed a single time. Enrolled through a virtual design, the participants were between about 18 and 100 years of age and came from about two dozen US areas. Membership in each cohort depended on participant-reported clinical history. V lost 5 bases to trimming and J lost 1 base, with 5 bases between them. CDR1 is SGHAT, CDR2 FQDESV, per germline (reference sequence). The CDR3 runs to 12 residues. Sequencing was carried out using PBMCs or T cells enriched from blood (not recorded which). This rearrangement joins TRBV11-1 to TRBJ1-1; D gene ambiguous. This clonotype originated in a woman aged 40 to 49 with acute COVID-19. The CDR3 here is CASSTRNTEAFF. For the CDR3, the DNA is TGTGCCAGCAGCACCAGGAACACTGAAGCTTTCTTT. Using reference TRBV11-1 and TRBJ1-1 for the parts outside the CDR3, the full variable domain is EAEVAQSPRYKITEKSQAVAFWCDPISGHATLYWYRQILGQGPELLVQFQDESVVDDSQLPKDRFSAERLKGVDSTLKIQPAELGDSAMYLCASSTRNTEAFFGQGTRLTVV.